This T cell receptor beta chain is drawn from a study of identical twins. This clonotype has a handful of counts. This CDR3 is 12 amino acids long. Between the trimmed V and J ends, which lost 8 bases and 7 bases, there was a span of 15 bases. TCRdb independently ran MiXCR on the 5' RACE reads; one entry per CDR3 protein. The sample carries hundreds of thousands of distinct CDR3 sequences, 20% to 25% recorded once. The same data also contributed to another study, on T cells expressing NK-cell markers.

This sequence joins TRBV12-3 or TRBV12-4 and TRBJ2-7; a possible D gene is TRBD1 (6 bases). Sequences were obtained from CD4+ T cells sorted from blood. The receptor's source is a woman younger than 30 in good health. CDR3 sequence (DNA): TGTGCCAGCCGCTCAAGGGGGTTGGAGCAGTACTTC. Its protein is CASRSRGLEQYF.